This T cell receptor beta chain comes out of a study of sequential checkpoint blockade in melanoma. Assay used: immunoSEQ multiplex PCR; TCRdb lists only in-frame clones, some missing. This table holds about 21,000 clones, approximately 78% found once. This clone is a singleton in its sample. The treatment is: randomized to nivolumab then ipilimumab (arm A) or the reverse (arm B). None of the patients previously received DNA-damaging chemotherapy. Germline CDR1 and CDR2: SNHLY and FYNNEI. The CDR3 length is 17 residues. V dropped 2 bases and J dropped 2 bases, with 16 bases sitting between them. J is TRBJ2-4 and V is TRBV2; D may be TRBD2 (7 bases). The source of this sequence is a human donor with melanoma. The sequencing used CD8+ T cells sorted from blood (inferred from file names), collected from a patient given nivolumab and ipilimumab in sequence. This CDR3 is CASSERGGARSKNIQYF. The CDR3 nucleotides are TGTGCCAGCAGTGAAAGAGGGGGGGCTCGGTCCAAAAACATTCAGTACTTC. The variable domain in full, with the rest retrieved from reference TRBV2 and TRBJ2-4, is EPEVTQTPSHQVTQMGQEVILRCVPISNHLYFYWYRQILGQKVEFLVSFYNNEISEKSEIFDDQFSVERPDGSNFTLKIRSTKLEDSAMYFCASSERGGARSKNIQYFGAGTRLSVL.